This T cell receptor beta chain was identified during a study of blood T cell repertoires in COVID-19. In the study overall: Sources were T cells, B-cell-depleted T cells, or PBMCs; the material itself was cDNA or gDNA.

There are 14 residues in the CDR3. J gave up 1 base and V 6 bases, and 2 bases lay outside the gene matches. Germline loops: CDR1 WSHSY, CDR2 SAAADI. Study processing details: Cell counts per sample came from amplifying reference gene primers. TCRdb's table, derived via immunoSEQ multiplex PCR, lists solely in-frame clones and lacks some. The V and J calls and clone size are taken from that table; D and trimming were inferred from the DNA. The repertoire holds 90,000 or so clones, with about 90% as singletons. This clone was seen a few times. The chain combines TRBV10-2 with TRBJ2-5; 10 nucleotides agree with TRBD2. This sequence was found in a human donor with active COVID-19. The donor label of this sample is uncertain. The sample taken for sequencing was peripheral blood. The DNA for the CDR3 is TGCGCCAGCAGAGGACTAGCGGCCCAAGAGACCCAGTACTTC. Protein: CASRGLAAQETQYF.